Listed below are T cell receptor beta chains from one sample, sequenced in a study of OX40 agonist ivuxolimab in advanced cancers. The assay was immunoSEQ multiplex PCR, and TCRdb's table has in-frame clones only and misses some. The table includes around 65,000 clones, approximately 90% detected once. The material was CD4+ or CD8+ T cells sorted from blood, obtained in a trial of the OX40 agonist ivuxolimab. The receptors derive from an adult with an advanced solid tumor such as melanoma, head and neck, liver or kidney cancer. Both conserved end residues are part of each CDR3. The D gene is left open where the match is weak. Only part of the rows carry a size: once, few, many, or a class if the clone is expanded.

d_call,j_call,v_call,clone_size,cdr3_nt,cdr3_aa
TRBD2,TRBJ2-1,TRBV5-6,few,TGTGCCAGCAGCGTCGCGTCGAGCGGGAGGACCTATGAGCAGTTCTTC,CASSVASSGRTYEQFF
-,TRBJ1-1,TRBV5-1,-,TGCGCCAGCAGCTTGGCGTCGAGCCAGACAGAAGCTTTCTTT,CASSLASSQTEAFF
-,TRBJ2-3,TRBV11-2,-,TGTGCCAGCAGCCCCGGGACCGGACGGTCAACAGATACGCAGTATTTT,CASSPGTGRSTDTQYF
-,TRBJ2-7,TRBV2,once,TGTGCCAGCAGGGTAGAGGGCTCCTACGAGCAGTACTTC,CASRVEGSYEQYF
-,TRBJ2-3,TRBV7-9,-,TGTGCCAGCAGCTCACCAACTAGCACAGATACGCAGTATTTT,CASSSPTSTDTQYF
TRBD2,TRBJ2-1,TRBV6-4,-,TGTGCCAGCAGTGACTTTCTAGCGGGGTACAATGAGCAGTTCTTC,CASSDFLAGYNEQFF
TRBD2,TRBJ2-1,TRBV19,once,TGTGCCAGCATGGGACTAGCGGGACCCTCTTCCTACAATGAGCAGTTCTTC,CASMGLAGPSSYNEQFF
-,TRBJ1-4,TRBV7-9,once,TGTGCCAGCAGCCGGCCCGGAGCAGGGGAAAAACTGTTTTTT,CASSRPGAGEKLFF
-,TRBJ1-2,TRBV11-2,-,TGTGCCAGCAGCTTAGGCGGGGCGGCCTATGGCTACACCTTC,CASSLGGAAYGYTF
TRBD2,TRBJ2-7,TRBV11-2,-,TGTGCCAGCAGCTTAGAGGGGGGTAGCGGGGCCTACGAGCAGTACTTC,CASSLEGGSGAYEQYF
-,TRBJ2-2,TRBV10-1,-,TGCGCCAGCAGTGAACTAGCGAACACCGGGGAGCTGTTTTTT,CASSELANTGELFF
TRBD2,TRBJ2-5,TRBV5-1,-,TGCGCCAGCAGCTTGGCCGGGAGGGCGGAGACCCAGTACTTC,CASSLAGRAETQYF
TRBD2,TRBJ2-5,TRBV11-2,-,TGTGCCAGCAGCTTAGAGCTAGCGGGTGGTAAGGCCCAGTACTTC,CASSLELAGGKAQYF
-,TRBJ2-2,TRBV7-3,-,TGTGCCAGCAGCTCCTCGGAGGGAGGTGTCACCGGGGAGCTGTTTTTT,CASSSSEGGVTGELFF
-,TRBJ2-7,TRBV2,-,TGTGCCAGCAGTCCGGGACCAAGCCCCTACGAGCAGTACTTC,CASSPGPSPYEQYF
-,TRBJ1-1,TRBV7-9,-,TGTGCCAGCAGCTTAGTGCAGGGCGGCACTGAAGCTTTCTTT,CASSLVQGGTEAFF
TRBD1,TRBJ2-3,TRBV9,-,TGTGCCAGCAGCTTGACGACAGGGCCCTCAGATACGCAGTATTTT,CASSLTTGPSDTQYF
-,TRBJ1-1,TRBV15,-,TGTGCCACCAAGGAACGGAGGGGTAACACTGAAGCTTTCTTT,CATKERRGNTEAFF
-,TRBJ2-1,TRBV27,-,TGTGCCAGCAGTTTAAGGGAGCCCGATGTATACAATGAGCAGTTCTTC,CASSLREPDVYNEQFF
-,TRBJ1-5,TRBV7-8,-,TGTGCCAGCAGCGACGGGAGGGGTCAGCCCCAGCATTTT,CASSDGRGQPQHF
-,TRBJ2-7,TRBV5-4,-,TGTGCCAGCAGCACGGGACAACTCGAGCAGTACTTC,CASSTGQLEQYF
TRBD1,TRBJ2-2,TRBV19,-,TGTGCCAGTAGCCTCGGACAGGCCCATCGCACCGGGGAGCTGTTTTTT,CASSLGQAHRTGELFF
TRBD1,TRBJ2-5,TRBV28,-,TGTGCCAGCAGTCGGACAGGGAGGTTAGAGACCCAGTACTTC,CASSRTGRLETQYF
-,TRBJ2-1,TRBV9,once,TGTGCCAGCAGCGGGCCCGGGTACAATGAGCAGTTCTTC,CASSGPGYNEQFF
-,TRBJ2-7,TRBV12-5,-,TGTGCTAGTGAAGGTTCGTTCGGCTACGAGCAGTACTTC,CASEGSFGYEQYF
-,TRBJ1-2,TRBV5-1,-,TGCGCCAGCAGCTTGGATCCAGGGCCAGGCTATGGCTACACCTTC,CASSLDPGPGYGYTF
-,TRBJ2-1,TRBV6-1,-,TGTGCCAGCAGTGAAGGGAGGGTAGCGTTATACAATGAGCAGTTCTTC,CASSEGRVALYNEQFF
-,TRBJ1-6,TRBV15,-,TGTGCCACCAGCAGAGAGGCTCTCTATAATTCACCCCTCCACTTT,CATSREALYNSPLHF
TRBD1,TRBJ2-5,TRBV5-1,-,TGCGCCAGCGGCTCAGGGGGCCCCCTCGAGACCCAGTACTTC,CASGSGGPLETQYF
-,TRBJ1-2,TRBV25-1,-,TGTGCCAGCAGTGAATTCTTTTCGGCGGGTCTCTATGGCTACACCTTC,CASSEFFSAGLYGYTF
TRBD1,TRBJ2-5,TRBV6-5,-,TGTGCCAGCAGTTACGTAGGGGGCACTGGTGAGACCCAGTACTTC,CASSYVGGTGETQYF
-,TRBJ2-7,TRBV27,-,TGTGCCAGCAGTTACTCGACGCAGGGCTACGAGCAGTACTTC,CASSYSTQGYEQYF
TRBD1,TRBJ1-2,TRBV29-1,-,TGCAGCGTTGATCCGACAGGGAGTCATGGCTACACCTTC,CSVDPTGSHGYTF
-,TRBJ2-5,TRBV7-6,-,TGTGCCAGCAGCGAAGACGGGGAGACCCAGTACTTC,CASSEDGETQYF
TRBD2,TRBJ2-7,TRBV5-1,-,TGCGCCAGCAGCTTGGTAGCTAGCGGCATCAACTACGAGCAGTACTTC,CASSLVASGINYEQYF
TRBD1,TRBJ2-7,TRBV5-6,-,TGTGCCAGCAGCTTGGGCCAGGGGGCCTACGAGCAGTACTTC,CASSLGQGAYEQYF
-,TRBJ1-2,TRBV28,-,TGTGCCAGCAGTTTTGGGCAGAACGGAGGCTACACCTTC,CASSFGQNGGYTF
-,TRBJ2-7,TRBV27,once,TGTGCCAGCAGGGACGAGGGCTACGAGCAGTACTTC,CASRDEGYEQYF
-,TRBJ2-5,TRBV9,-,TGTGCCAGCAGCTACCAAGAGACCCAGTACTTC,CASSYQETQYF
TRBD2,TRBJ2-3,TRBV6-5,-,TGTGCCAGCAGTTACCAAGGACTAGCGGTCACAGATACGCAGTATTTT,CASSYQGLAVTDTQYF
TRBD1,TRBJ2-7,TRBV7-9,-,TGTGCCAGCAGCTTAAGATTAGGACAGGGAGGCTACGAGCAGTACTTC,CASSLRLGQGGYEQYF
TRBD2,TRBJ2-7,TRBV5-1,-,TGCGCCAGCAGACCAGGGGAGCGGGAGGGCTACGAGCAGTACTTC,CASRPGEREGYEQYF
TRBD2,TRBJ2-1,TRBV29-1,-,TGCAGCGTTGATCCGACTAGCGGAGAGCAGTTCTTC,CSVDPTSGEQFF
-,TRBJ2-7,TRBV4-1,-,TGCGCCAGCAGCCAAGGGCAGGGTATATACGAGCAGTACTTC,CASSQGQGIYEQYF
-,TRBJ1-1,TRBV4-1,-,TGCGCCAGCAGCCCCATCGGCGGGATGAACACTGAAGCTTTCTTT,CASSPIGGMNTEAFF
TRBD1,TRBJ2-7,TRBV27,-,TGTGCCAGCAGGGAACGACAGGGTATCGTGTACGAGCAGTACTTC,CASRERQGIVYEQYF
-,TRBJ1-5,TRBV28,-,TGTGCCAGCAGTTTTTCATTCGGACAACCTTCGCAGCCCCAGCATTTT,CASSFSFGQPSQPQHF
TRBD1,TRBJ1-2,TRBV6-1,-,TGTGCCAGCAGGAAGGACAGGGGGCGAGTGGAAAACACCTTC,CASRKDRGRVENTF
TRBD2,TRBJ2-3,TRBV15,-,TGTGCCACCAGCCCACTAGCGTCCCTGGGGGATACGCAGTATTTT,CATSPLASLGDTQYF
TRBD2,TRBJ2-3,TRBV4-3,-,TGCGCCAGCAGCCCCGGGACTAGCGGGAGTCACACGCAGTATTTT,CASSPGTSGSHTQYF